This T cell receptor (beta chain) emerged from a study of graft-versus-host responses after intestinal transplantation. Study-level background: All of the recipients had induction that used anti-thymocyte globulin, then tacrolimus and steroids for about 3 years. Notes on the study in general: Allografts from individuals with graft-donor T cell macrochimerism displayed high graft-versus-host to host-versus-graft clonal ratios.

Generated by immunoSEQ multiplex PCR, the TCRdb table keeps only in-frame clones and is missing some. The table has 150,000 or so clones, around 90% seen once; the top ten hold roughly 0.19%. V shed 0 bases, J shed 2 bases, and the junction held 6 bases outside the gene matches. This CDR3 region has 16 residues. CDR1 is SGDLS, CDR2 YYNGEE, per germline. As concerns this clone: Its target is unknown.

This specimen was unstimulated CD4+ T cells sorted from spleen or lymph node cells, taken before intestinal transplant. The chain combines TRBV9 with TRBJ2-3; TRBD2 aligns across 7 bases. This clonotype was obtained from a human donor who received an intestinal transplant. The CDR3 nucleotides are TGTGCCAGCAGCGTAGCCCAAGCGGGGATCACAGATACGCAGTATTTT. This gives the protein CASSVAQAGITDTQYF.